One T cell receptor beta chain is described in this entry. Its matching antigen is unknown. Trimming stripped 2 bases from V and 11 bases from J, with 19 bases between. The CDR3 is 15 amino acids. The germline CDR1 and CDR2 sequences are SNHLY and FYNNEI. This sample stems from a study of cytomegalovirus exposure and HLA in healthy donors. The study, taken as a whole, reports: Altogether, 150 to 200 TCR beta chains were recorded as cytomegalovirus-associated. Reports showed the classifier diagnosing cytomegalovirus status with high specificity and sensitivity.

TCRdb's copy holds only in-frame clones and misses some; the assay was immunoSEQ multiplex PCR. The table records more than 140,000 clones, 70% to 90% of them present only once. It was the 120-subject validation cohort, separate from the roughly 700-subject first cohort, to which the donors belonged. The TCR originated in a woman between 18 and 29 years old in good health and CMV-seropositive. Sequencing was performed on PBMCs. The rearrangement uses TRBV2 and TRBJ1-5; D is unclear. CDR3 loop: CASSEYLRASIAQHF. The CDR3 DNA follows: TGTGCCAGCAGTGAATATTTGCGGGCCTCTATAGCCCAGCATTTT.